This record covers a single T cell receptor (beta chain). Its matching antigen is unknown. Here immunoSEQ multiplex PCR was the method, and the copy in TCRdb shows in-frame clones only, minus some. The data show 200,000 to 250,000 clones, 60% to 80% seen once. This record belongs to a study of cytotoxic CD8 clonotypes in ibrutinib-treated CLL. The CDR3 has 12 residues. Looked up from germline, CDR1 is SGHTA and CDR2 is FQGNSA. The V end lost 5 bases, the J end lost 1 base, and 6 bases lay between the germline ends. General study points: Under therapy, public clonotypes either contracted or stayed stable, and they were uncommon.

The chain couples TRBV7-2 to TRBJ2-7; D gene uncertain. The sequence was collected from a human donor with chronic lymphocytic leukemia. Sequenced here: PBMCs, sampled after 12 months of ibrutinib treatment. The DNA for the CDR3 is TGTGCCAGCAGCATGGGGTCCTACGAGCAGTACTTC. The encoded protein is CASSMGSYEQYF.